The next 12 T cell receptor beta chains were all read from a single sample in a study of cytomegalovirus exposure and HLA in healthy donors. 60 Vbeta and 13 Jbeta primers were used in PCR. Sequencing used immunoSEQ multiplex PCR; TCRdb keeps in-frame clones, though not all of them. The table includes about 98,000 clones, roughly 70% detected once. Sequencing input: PBMCs. The receptor set was obtained from a man aged 45-65 years in good health and CMV-seronegative.

V usage is TRBV6-5 and J usage is TRBJ1-3; 8 bases align to TRBD1. Germline CDR1 and CDR2: MNHEY and SVGAGI. The V segment lost 4 bases and the J segment 8 bases; nucleotides outside the gene matches: 4. The CDR3 length is 13 residues. The CDR3 nucleotides read TGTGCCAGCAGTTCGGACAGGGCAGACACCATATATTTT. It codes for CASSSDRADTIYF.

This clone occurred once. V is TRBV5-4 and J is TRBJ2-7; D remains unclear. V was trimmed by 0 bases and J by 0 bases, leaving 13 bases between them. Germline lookup yields CDR1 SGHNT and CDR2 YYREEE (reference sequence). The CDR3 extends over 16 amino acids. CDR3 sequence (DNA): TGTGCCAGCAGCTTGGGACACCTCCCCAGCTCCTACGAGCAGTACTTC. Protein sequence: CASSLGHLPSSYEQYF.

This clone was counted a few times. The chain has TRBV6-5 and TRBJ1-2; 8 bases are shared with TRBD1. Germline V gene sequence: CDR1 MNHEY, CDR2 SVGAGI. V was pared by 7 bases and J by 4 bases, with 8 bases of the junction left unmatched. This CDR3 has 14 amino acids. The CDR3 DNA sequence: TGTGCCAGCACCCGACAGGGGAGTTCCTATGGCTACACCTTC. Its protein product is CASTRQGSSYGYTF.

V gene TRBV9 combines with J gene TRBJ2-1; no reliable D call. The CDR3 sequence is 16 residues long. Germline loops: CDR1 SGDLS, CDR2 YYNGEE. The germline V and J ends were trimmed by 0 bases and 2 bases, with 12 bases remaining between them. CDR3 sequence (DNA): TGTGCCAGCAGCGTAGTCGGGTTAAGCGCCTACAATGAGCAGTTCTTC. Translation: CASSVVGLSAYNEQFF.

The chain is built from TRBV7-3 and TRBJ2-2, with 9 bases fitting TRBD2. This CDR3 has 15 residues. V was clipped by 7 bases and J by 8 bases; unmatched bases: 11. CDR1 and CDR2 (germline): SGHTA, FQGTGA. Here the CDR3 reads CASTSQLAGRGELFF. In DNA, the CDR3 is TGTGCCAGCACCAGCCAACTAGCGGGTCGAGGGGAGCTGTTTTTT.

The rearrangement uses TRBV7-6 and TRBJ2-1; tentative D call: TRBD2 (6 bases). CDR3 length: 15 residues. Trimming shortened V by 4 bases and J by 5 bases, and 15 bases separated the two germline ends. Germline CDR1 reads SGHVS; CDR2 reads FNYEAQ. The CDR3 coding sequence is TGTGCCAGCAGCTACCTAGCGAGGAAGGACAATGAGCAGTTCTTC. The encoded protein is CASSYLARKDNEQFF.

This chain connects TRBV7-6 to TRBJ2-7, with 7 bases fitting TRBD1. V dropped 5 bases and J dropped 6; count of bases not matched to a gene: 7. CDR1 SGHVS and CDR2 FNYEAQ come from the germline V gene. The CDR3 is made up of 13 amino acids. The DNA of the CDR3 is TGTGCCAGCAGCCCCGGGACAGCCAGCGAGCAGTACTTC. This encodes CASSPGTASEQYF.

The V and J genes are TRBV5-5 and TRBJ2-2; 7 nucleotides agree with TRBD1. Germline assignment: CDR1 SGHKS and CDR2 YYEKEE (reference sequence). The length of the CDR3 is 14 residues. Germline trimming cut 6 bases from V and 3 bases from J; bases unmatched to any gene: 5. CDR3 residues: CASIGTDYTGELFF. CDR3 DNA: TGTGCCAGCATCGGGACAGACTACACCGGGGAGCTGTTTTTT.

The chain employs TRBV27 and TRBJ1-2, with D possibly TRBD1 on 5 matching bases. Germline CDR1 MNHEY, CDR2 SMNVEV (reference sequence). The CDR3 consists of 14 residues. Between the trimmed V and J ends, which lost 2 bases and 0 bases, there was a span of 7 bases. In DNA, the CDR3 is TGTGCCAGCAGTTTAAGGGGTTCTAACTATGGCTACACCTTC. Translating gives CASSLRGSNYGYTF.

This clone came up once. V and J are TRBV4-3 and TRBJ2-5; D unclear. CDR3 length: 13 residues. Germline CDR1 reads LGHNA; CDR2 reads YSLEER. Trimming left V 0 bases short and J 1 base short, with 3 bases between. In DNA form, the CDR3 reads TGCGCCAGCAGCCAAGACGGCCAAGAGACCCAGTACTTC. Encoded protein: CASSQDGQETQYF.

The chain links TRBV6-6 to TRBJ2-7; TRBD2 matches 11 bases. Per the germline V gene, CDR1 is MNHNY and CDR2 is SVGAGI (reference sequence). The ends lost 7 bases at V and 1 base at J; junction bases unmatched: 6. The CDR3 has 15 residues. CDR3 in amino acids: CASKLAGVESYEQYF. The CDR3 DNA reads as TGTGCCAGCAAACTAGCGGGAGTAGAGTCCTACGAGCAGTACTTC.

This clone was detected a few times. The chain couples TRBV27 to TRBJ1-2, with 7 positions matching TRBD1. This CDR3 spans 15 amino acids. The J segment lost 4 bases and the V segment lost 6 bases, leaving 11 bases of the junction unmatched. Germline V gene lookup returns CDR1 MNHEY and CDR2 SMNVEV (reference sequence). This CDR3 is CASSPRRGLGYGYTF. CDR3 coding DNA: TGTGCCAGCAGCCCAAGGAGGGGGCTAGGCTATGGCTACACCTTC.